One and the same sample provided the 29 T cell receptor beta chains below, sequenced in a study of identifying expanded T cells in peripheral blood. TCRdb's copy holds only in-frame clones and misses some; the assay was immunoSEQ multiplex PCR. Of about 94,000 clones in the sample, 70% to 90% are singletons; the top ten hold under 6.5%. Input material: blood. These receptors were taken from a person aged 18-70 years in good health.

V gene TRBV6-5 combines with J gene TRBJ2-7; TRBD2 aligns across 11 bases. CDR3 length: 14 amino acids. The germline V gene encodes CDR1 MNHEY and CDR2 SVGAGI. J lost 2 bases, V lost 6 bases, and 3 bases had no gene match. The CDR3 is CASSSTSGTYEQYF. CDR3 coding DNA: TGTGCCAGCAGCTCGACTAGCGGGACCTACGAGCAGTACTTC.

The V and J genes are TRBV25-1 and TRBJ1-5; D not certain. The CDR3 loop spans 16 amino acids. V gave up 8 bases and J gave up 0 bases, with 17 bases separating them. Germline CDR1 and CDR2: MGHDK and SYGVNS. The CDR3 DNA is TGTGCCAGCGGACTTAAGGACGGCTATAGCAATCAGCCCCAGCATTTT. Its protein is CASGLKDGYSNQPQHF.

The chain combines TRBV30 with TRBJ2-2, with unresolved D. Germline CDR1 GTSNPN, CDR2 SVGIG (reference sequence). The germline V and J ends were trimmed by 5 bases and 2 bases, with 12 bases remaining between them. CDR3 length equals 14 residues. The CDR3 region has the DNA TGTGCCTGGTCAACCGGACCCAACACCGGGGAGCTGTTTTTT. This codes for CAWSTGPNTGELFF.

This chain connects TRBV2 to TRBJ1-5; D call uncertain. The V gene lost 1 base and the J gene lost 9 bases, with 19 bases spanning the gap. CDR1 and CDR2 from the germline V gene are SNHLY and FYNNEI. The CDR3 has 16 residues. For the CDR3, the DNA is TGTGCCAGCAGTGAAGAGTGGCGGACCGGTCGAATGCCCCAGCATTTT. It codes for CASSEEWRTGRMPQHF. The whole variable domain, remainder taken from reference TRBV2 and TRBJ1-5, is EPEVTQTPSHQVTQMGQEVILRCVPISNHLYFYWYRQILGQKVEFLVSFYNNEISEKSEIFDDQFSVERPDGSNFTLKIRSTKLEDSAMYFCASSEEWRTGRMPQHFGDGTRLSIL.

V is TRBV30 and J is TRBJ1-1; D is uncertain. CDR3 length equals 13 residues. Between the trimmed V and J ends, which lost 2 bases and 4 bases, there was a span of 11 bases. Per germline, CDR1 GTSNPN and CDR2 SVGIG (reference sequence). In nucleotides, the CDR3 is TGTGCCTGGAGTTCTGGAGGTGGCACTGAAGCTTTCTTT. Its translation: CAWSSGGGTEAFF. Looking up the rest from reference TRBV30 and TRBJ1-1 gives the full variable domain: SQTIHQWPATLVQPVGSPLSLECTVEGTSNPNLYWYRQAAGRGLQLLFYSVGIGQISSEVPQNLSASRPQDRQFILSSKKLLLSDSGFYLCAWSSGGGTEAFFGQGTRLTVV.

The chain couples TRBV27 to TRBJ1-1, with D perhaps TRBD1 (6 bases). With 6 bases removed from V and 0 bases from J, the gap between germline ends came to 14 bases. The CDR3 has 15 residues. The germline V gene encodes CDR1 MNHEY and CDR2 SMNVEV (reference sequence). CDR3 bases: TGTGCCAGCAGAAGGGGGGCTGGGCTGAACACTGAAGCTTTCTTT. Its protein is CASRRGAGLNTEAFF.

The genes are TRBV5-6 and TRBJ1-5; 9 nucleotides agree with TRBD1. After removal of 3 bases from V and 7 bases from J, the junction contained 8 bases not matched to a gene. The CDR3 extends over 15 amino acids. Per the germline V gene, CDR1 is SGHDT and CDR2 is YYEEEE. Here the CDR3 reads CASSSRTGERQPQHF. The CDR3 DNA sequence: TGTGCCAGCAGCTCTCGGACAGGGGAAAGACAGCCCCAGCATTTT. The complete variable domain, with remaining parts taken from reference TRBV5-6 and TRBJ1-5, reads DAGVTQSPTHLIKTRGQQVTLRCSPKSGHDTVSWYQQALGQGPQFIFQYYEEEERQRGNFPDRFSGHQFPNYSSELNVNALLLGDSALYLCASSSRTGERQPQHFGDGTRLSIL.

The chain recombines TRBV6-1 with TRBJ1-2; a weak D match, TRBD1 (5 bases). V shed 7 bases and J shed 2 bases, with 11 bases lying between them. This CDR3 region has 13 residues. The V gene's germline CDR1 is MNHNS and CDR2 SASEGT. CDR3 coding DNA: TGTGCCAGCACCAAGACAGAGAACTATGGCTACACCTTC. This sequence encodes CASTKTENYGYTF.

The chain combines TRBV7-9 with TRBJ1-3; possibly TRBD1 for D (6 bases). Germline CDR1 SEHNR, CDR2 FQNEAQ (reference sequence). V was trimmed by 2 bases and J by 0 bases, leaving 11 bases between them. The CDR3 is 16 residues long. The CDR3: CASSLMGGLSGNTIYF. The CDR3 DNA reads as TGTGCCAGCAGCTTAATGGGGGGCCTCTCTGGAAACACCATATATTTT.

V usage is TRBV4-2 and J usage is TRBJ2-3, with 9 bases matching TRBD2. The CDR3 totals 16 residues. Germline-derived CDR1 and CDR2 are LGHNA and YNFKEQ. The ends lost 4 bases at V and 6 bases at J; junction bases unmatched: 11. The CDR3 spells CASSPGLAPRWDTQYF. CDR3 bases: TGTGCCAGCAGCCCGGGACTAGCCCCCCGATGGGATACGCAGTATTTT.

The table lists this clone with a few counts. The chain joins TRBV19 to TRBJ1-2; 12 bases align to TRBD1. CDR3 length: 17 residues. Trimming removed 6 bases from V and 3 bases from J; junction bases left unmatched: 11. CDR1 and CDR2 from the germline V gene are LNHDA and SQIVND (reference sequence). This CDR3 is CASSGTGGSVAHYGYTF. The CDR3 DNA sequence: TGTGCCAGTAGCGGGACAGGGGGCTCAGTTGCGCACTATGGCTACACCTTC.

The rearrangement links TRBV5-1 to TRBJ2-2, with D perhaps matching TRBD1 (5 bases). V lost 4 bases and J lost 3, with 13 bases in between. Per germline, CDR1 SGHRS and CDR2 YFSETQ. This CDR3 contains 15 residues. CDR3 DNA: TGCGCCAGCAGCGTCAGGGCAGGGTACACCGGGGAGCTGTTTTTT. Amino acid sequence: CASSVRAGYTGELFF.

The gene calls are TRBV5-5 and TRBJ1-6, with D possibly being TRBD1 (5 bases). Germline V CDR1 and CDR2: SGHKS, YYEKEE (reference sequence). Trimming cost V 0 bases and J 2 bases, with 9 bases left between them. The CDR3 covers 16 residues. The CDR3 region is CASSLVGGTYNSPLHF. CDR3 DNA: TGTGCCAGCAGCTTGGTCGGGGGAACCTATAATTCACCCCTCCACTTT.

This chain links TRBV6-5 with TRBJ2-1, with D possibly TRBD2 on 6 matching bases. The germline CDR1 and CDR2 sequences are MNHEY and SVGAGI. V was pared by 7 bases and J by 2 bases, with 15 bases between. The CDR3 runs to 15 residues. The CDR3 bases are TGTGCCAGCACTCAATTGGGAGGCACCTACAATGAGCAGTTCTTC. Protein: CASTQLGGTYNEQFF.

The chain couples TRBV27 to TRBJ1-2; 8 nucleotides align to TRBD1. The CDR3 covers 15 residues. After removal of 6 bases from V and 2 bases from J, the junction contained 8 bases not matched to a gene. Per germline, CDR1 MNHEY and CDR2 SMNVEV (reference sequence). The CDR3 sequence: CASRAPGQANYGYTF. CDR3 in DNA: TGTGCCAGCAGAGCGCCGGGACAGGCAAACTATGGCTACACCTTC.

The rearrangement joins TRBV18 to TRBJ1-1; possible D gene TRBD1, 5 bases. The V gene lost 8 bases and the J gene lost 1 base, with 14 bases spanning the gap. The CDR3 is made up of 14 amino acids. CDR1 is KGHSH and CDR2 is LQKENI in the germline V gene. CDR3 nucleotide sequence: TGTGCCAGCCTCCGGGCAGGACAGAACACTGAAGCTTTCTTT. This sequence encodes CASLRAGQNTEAFF.

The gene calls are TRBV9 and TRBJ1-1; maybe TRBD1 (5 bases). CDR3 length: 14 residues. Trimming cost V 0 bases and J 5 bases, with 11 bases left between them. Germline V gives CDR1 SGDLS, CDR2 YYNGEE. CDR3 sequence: CASSVVQGVTEAFF. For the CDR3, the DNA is TGTGCCAGCAGCGTAGTTCAGGGTGTAACTGAAGCTTTCTTT.

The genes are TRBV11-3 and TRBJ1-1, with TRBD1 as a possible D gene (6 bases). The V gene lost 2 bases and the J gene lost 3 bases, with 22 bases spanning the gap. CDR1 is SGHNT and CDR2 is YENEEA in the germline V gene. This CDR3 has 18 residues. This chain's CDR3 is CASSLKRRDKGTDTEAFF. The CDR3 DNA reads TGTGCCAGCAGCTTAAAAAGACGGGACAAAGGAACTGACACTGAAGCTTTCTTT.

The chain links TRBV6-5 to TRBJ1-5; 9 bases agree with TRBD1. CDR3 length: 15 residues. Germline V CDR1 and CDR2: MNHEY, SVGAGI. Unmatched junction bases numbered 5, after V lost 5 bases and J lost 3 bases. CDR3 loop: CASSPTGGDNQPQHF. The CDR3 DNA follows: TGTGCCAGCAGTCCGACAGGGGGTGACAATCAGCCCCAGCATTTT.

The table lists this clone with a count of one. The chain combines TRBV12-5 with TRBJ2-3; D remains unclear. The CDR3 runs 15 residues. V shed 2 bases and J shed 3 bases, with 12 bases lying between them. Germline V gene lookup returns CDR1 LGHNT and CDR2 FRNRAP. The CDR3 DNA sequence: TGTGCTAGTGGTTTGCTCTCAACCGAGACAGATACGCAGTATTTT. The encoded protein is CASGLLSTETDTQYF.

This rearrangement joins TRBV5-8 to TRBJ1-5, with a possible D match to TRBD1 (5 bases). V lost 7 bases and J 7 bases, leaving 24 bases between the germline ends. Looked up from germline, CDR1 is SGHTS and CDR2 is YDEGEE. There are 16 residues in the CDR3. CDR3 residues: CASRTLTRTWDQPQHF. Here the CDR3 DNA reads TGTGCCAGCCGAACCCTCACCAGGACGTGGGACCAGCCCCAGCATTTT. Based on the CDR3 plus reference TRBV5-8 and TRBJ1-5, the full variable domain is EAGVTQSPTHLIKTRGQQATLRCSPISGHTSVYWYQQALGLGLQFLLWYDEGEERNRGNFPPRFSGRQFPNYSSELNVNALELEDSALYLCASRTLTRTWDQPQHFGDGTRLSIL.

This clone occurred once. As DNA, the CDR3 is TGTGCCAGCAGCCAAGAGTTCCCCGTATTCTCTGGAAACACCATATATTTT. It is translated as CASSQEFPVFSGNTIYF. The J gene is TRBJ1-3, the V gene TRBV4-2; D unresolved. V lost 0 bases to trimming and J lost 0 bases, with 12 bases between them. In germline, CDR1 is LGHNA, CDR2 YNFKEQ. The CDR3 loop spans 17 amino acids.

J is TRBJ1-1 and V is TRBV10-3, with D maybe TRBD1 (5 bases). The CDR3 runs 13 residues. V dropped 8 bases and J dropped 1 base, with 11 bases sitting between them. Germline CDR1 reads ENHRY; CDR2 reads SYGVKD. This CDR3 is CAISDNPNTEAFF. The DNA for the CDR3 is TGTGCCATCTCGGACAACCCGAACACTGAAGCTTTCTTT.

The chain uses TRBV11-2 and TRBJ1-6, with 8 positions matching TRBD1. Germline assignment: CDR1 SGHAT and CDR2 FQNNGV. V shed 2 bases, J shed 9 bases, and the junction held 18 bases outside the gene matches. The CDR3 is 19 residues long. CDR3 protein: CASSLRPFAGQGNSSPLHF. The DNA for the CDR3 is TGTGCCAGCAGCTTACGTCCTTTTGCAGGACAGGGTAACAGTTCACCCCTCCACTTT.

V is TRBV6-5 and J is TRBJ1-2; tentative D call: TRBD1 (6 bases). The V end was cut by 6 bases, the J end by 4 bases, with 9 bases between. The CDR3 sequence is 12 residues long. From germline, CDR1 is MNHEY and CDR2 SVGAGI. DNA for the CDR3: TGTGCCAGCAGATCAGGGGCCTATGGCTACACCTTC. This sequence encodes CASRSGAYGYTF.

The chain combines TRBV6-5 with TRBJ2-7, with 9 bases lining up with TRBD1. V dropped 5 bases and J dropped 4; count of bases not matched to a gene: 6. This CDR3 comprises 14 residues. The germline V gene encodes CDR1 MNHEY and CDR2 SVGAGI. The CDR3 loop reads CASSRDREGYEQYF. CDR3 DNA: TGTGCCAGCAGTAGGGACAGGGAGGGGTACGAGCAGTACTTC.

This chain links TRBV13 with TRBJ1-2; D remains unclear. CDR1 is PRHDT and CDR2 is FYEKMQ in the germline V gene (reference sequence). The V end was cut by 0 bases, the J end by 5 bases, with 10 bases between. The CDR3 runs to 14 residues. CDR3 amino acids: CASSLGPGRYGYTF. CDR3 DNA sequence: TGTGCCAGCAGCTTAGGGCCAGGCAGGTATGGCTACACCTTC.

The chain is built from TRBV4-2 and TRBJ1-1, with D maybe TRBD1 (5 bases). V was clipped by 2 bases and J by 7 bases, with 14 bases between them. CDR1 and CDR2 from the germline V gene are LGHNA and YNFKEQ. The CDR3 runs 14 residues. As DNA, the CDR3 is TGTGCCAGCAGCCAAAGAATGGGGGGACGTGAAGCTTTCTTT. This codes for CASSQRMGGREAFF.

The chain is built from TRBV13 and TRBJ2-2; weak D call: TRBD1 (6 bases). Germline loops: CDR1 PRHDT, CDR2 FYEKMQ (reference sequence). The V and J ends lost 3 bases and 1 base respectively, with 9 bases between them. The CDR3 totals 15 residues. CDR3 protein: CASSFDRLNTGELFF. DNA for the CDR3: TGTGCCAGCAGCTTCGACAGGCTGAACACCGGGGAGCTGTTTTTT.